This TCR beta chain was documented in a study of shared clonotypes between healthy human individuals. The CDR3 consists of 15 residues. Germline CDR1 reads SGHDT; CDR2 reads YYEEEE. V was clipped by 5 bases and J by 0 bases, with 14 bases between them. Naive CD8 cells comprised CD45RO-negative, CCR7-positively selected cells, excluding terminally differentiated effector memory CD45RA+ cells. Profiled with immunoSEQ multiplex PCR; TCRdb holds only in-frame clones, not every one. The repertoire has about 1,900,000 clones, about 95% of them found once; the top ten carry approximately 1.2%. This clone was picked up one time.

The chain carries TRBV5-6 and TRBJ1-1; no clear D. Sequencing was performed on naive CD8+ T cells sorted from blood. The sequence was obtained from a man aged 18-30 years in good health. DNA of the CDR3: TGTGCCAGCAGAGTTCTCCGGGAAATGAACACTGAAGCTTTCTTT. This sequence encodes CASRVLREMNTEAFF.